The 20 T cell receptor beta chains below were found in one sample sequenced in a study of blood T cell repertoires in COVID-19. Profiled with immunoSEQ multiplex PCR; TCRdb holds only in-frame clones, not every one. The data contain roughly 100,000 clones, over 65% of them singletons. What was sequenced was peripheral blood. These receptors were taken from an elderly man with COVID-19, enrolled during active disease.

V gene TRBV7-9 combines with J gene TRBJ1-2; D call uncertain. Trimming took off 6 bases at V and 7 bases at J, with 12 bases between the two ends. This CDR3 region has 12 residues. Germline V gene data show CDR1 as SEHNR and CDR2 as FQNEAQ (reference sequence). The CDR3 region is CASRLREAGYTF. CDR3 coding DNA: TGTGCCAGCAGATTGAGGGAAGCTGGCTACACCTTC.

The chain joins TRBV6-5 to TRBJ1-4; 7 positions agree with TRBD1. J lost 7 bases, V lost 0 bases, and 8 bases had no gene match. Looked up from germline, CDR1 is MNHEY and CDR2 is SVGAGI. This CDR3 contains 16 residues. The CDR3 sequence: CASSYSIGQGVEKLFF. In nucleotides, the CDR3 is TGTGCCAGCAGTTACTCTATAGGGCAGGGGGTTGAAAAACTGTTTTTT.

V is TRBV5-6 and J is TRBJ2-7; 9 nucleotides align to TRBD2. This CDR3 has 15 amino acids. Germline V CDR1 and CDR2: SGHDT, YYEEEE. Trimming removed 0 bases from V and 4 bases from J; junction bases left unmatched: 5. CDR3 region: CASSLGGRVAYEQYF. The CDR3 nucleotides are TGTGCCAGCAGCTTGGGCGGGAGGGTGGCTTACGAGCAGTACTTC.

The J gene is TRBJ2-3, the V gene TRBV6-5, with TRBD1 identical over 7 bases. CDR1 and CDR2 (germline): MNHEY, SVGAGI. This CDR3 spans 14 amino acids. V lost 6 bases, J lost 3 bases, and 6 bases stayed unmatched. The CDR3 nucleotides are TGTGCCAGCAGGAGGGGGCAGTCAACAGATACGCAGTATTTT. It yields the protein CASRRGQSTDTQYF.

The chain combines TRBV28 with TRBJ2-2; a weak D match, TRBD1 (7 bases). Germline V gene sequence: CDR1 MDHEN, CDR2 SYDVKM. The CDR3 covers 13 residues. Trimming cost V 11 bases and J 1 base, with 11 bases left between them. The CDR3 spells CAGGDRNTGELFF. The CDR3 DNA follows: TGTGCCGGCGGGGACAGGAACACCGGGGAGCTGTTTTTT.

The chain has TRBV25-1 and TRBJ1-2; D is possibly TRBD1 (5 bases). CDR3 length equals 15 residues. The ends were cut back, 2 bases at V and 4 bases at J, with 14 bases in the middle. The germline gives CDR1 MGHDK, CDR2 SYGVNS. The chain's CDR3 is CASSEGWSQGYGYTF. The DNA for the CDR3 is TGTGCCAGCAGTGAAGGGTGGTCTCAGGGCTATGGCTACACCTTC.

V gene TRBV7-9 combines with J gene TRBJ1-2; 9 nucleotides match TRBD1. Trimming took 5 bases from V and 5 from J; bases not matched to a gene: 9. Germline CDR1 SEHNR, CDR2 FQNEAQ (reference sequence). This CDR3 region has 15 residues. CDR3 sequence (DNA): TGTGCCAGCAGCCCTACCGCCGACAGGGGGTATGGCTACACCTTC. It encodes CASSPTADRGYGYTF. The variable domain in full, with the rest retrieved from reference TRBV7-9 and TRBJ1-2, is DTGVSQNPRHKITKRGQNVTFRCDPISEHNRLYWYRQTLGQGPEFLTYFQNEAQLEKSRLLSDRFSAERPKGSFSTLEIQRTEQGDSAMYLCASSPTADRGYGYTFGSGTRLTVV.

V gene TRBV30 combines with J gene TRBJ2-2, with D maybe TRBD1 (6 bases). CDR1 GTSNPN and CDR2 SVGIG come from the germline V gene (reference sequence). Trimming left V 3 bases short and J 1 base short, with 9 bases between. The CDR3 is made up of 14 amino acids. CDR3 in DNA: TGTGCCTGGAGGCCGGGACAGAACACCGGGGAGCTGTTTTTT. Residues: CAWRPGQNTGELFF.

The CDR3 DNA follows: TGTGCCAGCTCACCTTGGCGGGCGGACACCGGGGAGCTGTTTTTT. This codes for CASSPWRADTGELFF. The chain employs TRBV18 and TRBJ2-2, with D perhaps TRBD2 (5 bases). CDR1 is KGHSH and CDR2 is LQKENI in the germline V gene. Trimming pared 3 bases from V and 3 bases from J, leaving 11 bases between. The CDR3 runs to 15 residues.

This clone appeared a single time. The V gene is TRBV19, the J gene TRBJ1-5, with D possibly being TRBD1 (6 bases). V lost 8 bases to trimming and J lost 2 bases, with 19 bases between them. The germline V gene encodes CDR1 LNHDA and CDR2 SQIVND (reference sequence). CDR3 size: 16 residues. CDR3 sequence (DNA): TGTGCCAGTGGAAAGGGTGGGGGGGCAGGCAATCAGCCCCAGCATTTT. Protein product: CASGKGGGAGNQPQHF.

The chain employs TRBV24-1 and TRBJ2-3, with unresolved D. Germline values: CDR1 KGHDR, CDR2 SFDVKD. This CDR3 is 14 amino acids long. The germline V and J ends were trimmed by 4 bases and 0 bases, with 7 bases remaining between them. CDR3 sequence (DNA): TGTGCCACCAGTGACCAGACTAGCACAGATACGCAGTATTTT. This sequence encodes CATSDQTSTDTQYF.

The chain has TRBV19 and TRBJ2-7; TRBD2 matches at 9 bases. In germline, CDR1 is LNHDA, CDR2 SQIVND (reference sequence). The CDR3 sequence is 16 residues long. V shed 0 bases and J 4 bases; nucleotides not matched to a gene: 7. CDR3 amino acids: CASSIDFRTSEYEQYF. CDR3 bases: TGTGCCAGTAGTATAGATTTTCGGACTAGCGAGTACGAGCAGTACTTC.

V usage is TRBV7-2 and J usage is TRBJ2-1; D possibly corresponds to TRBD2 (5 bases). The CDR3 covers 18 residues. Germline V CDR1 and CDR2: SGHTA, FQGNSA. V was cut by 1 base and J by 10 bases, with 26 bases left in between. The CDR3 spells CASSLVRGFRPSKREQFF. The CDR3 coding sequence is TGTGCCAGCAGCTTAGTTAGAGGGTTTAGGCCGTCGAAAAGGGAGCAGTTCTTC.

The chain recombines TRBV7-2 with TRBJ2-5; the D is unclear. The germline V gene encodes CDR1 SGHTA and CDR2 FQGNSA. The length of the CDR3 is 13 residues. V was clipped by 1 base and J by 0 bases, with 3 bases between them. The DNA for the CDR3 is TGTGCCAGCAGCTTAGTCTACCAAGAGACCCAGTACTTC. Protein: CASSLVYQETQYF. The full variable domain, with the rest looked up from reference TRBV7-2 and TRBJ2-5, is GAGVSQSPSNKVTEKGKDVELRCDPISGHTALYWYRQSLGQGLEFLIYFQGNSAPDKSGLPSDRFSAERTGGSVSTLTIQRTQQEDSAVYLCASSLVYQETQYFGPGTRLLVL.

The sample holds a few counts of this clone. J is TRBJ2-6 and V is TRBV5-5, with 8 nucleotides matching TRBD2. CDR3 length: 19 residues. Trimming removed 4 bases from V and 0 bases from J; junction bases left unmatched: 12. Per the germline V gene, CDR1 is SGHKS and CDR2 is YYEKEE (reference sequence). This CDR3 reads CASSPGGSGIRSGANVLTF. The CDR3 DNA sequence: TGTGCCAGCAGCCCGGGGGGGTCAGGAATCCGCTCTGGGGCCAACGTCCTGACTTTC.

CDR3 protein: CASTPGLAGGREQFF. The CDR3, as DNA: TGTGCCAGCACCCCGGGACTAGCGGGAGGGCGCGAGCAGTTCTTC. The V call is TRBV27, the J call TRBJ2-1, with TRBD2 identical over 16 bases. CDR1 is MNHEY and CDR2 is SMNVEV in the germline V gene (reference sequence). This CDR3 region has 15 residues. V gave up 7 bases and J gave up 10 bases; unmatched junction bases: 7.

In its sample, this clone was seen a few times. The rearrangement joins TRBV7-8 to TRBJ2-5, with D hard to call. The V gene's germline CDR1 is SGHVS and CDR2 FQNEAQ. This CDR3 region has 15 residues. V dropped 2 bases and J dropped 1 base, with 11 bases sitting between them. In DNA form, the CDR3 reads TGTGCCAGCAGCTTACAGAGACACCGCCAAGAGACCCAGTACTTC. It codes for CASSLQRHRQETQYF.

V is TRBV19 and J is TRBJ1-6; D possibly corresponds to TRBD1 (5 bases). CDR1 is LNHDA and CDR2 is SQIVND in the germline V gene (reference sequence). The CDR3 is 13 amino acids. V was clipped by 3 bases and J by 11 bases, with 11 bases between them. The DNA of the CDR3 is TGTGCCAGTAGTATCAGGGAGGCGACACCCCTCCACTTT. Residues: CASSIREATPLHF.

V and J are TRBV28 and TRBJ1-6; no clear D. Trimming removed 9 bases from V and 9 bases from J, with 9 bases in between. Looked up from germline, CDR1 is MDHEN and CDR2 is SYDVKM. CDR3 length: 11 amino acids. This chain's CDR3 is CASYSGSPLHF. The CDR3 DNA reads TGTGCCAGTTACTCCGGTTCACCCCTCCACTTT.

CDR3 sequence (DNA): TGTGCCAGCAGCTCTTTAGCCGGGACAGGGCTGGCTTTCTTT. This sequence encodes CASSSLAGTGLAFF. The chain is built from TRBV7-2 and TRBJ1-1; 9 bases match TRBD1. V dropped 4 bases and J dropped 11; count of bases not matched to a gene: 11. Germline V lookup: CDR1 SGHTA, CDR2 FQGNSA. The length of the CDR3 is 14 residues. Based on the CDR3 plus reference TRBV7-2 and TRBJ1-1, the full variable domain is GAGVSQSPSNKVTEKGKDVELRCDPISGHTALYWYRQSLGQGLEFLIYFQGNSAPDKSGLPSDRFSAERTGGSVSTLTIQRTQQEDSAVYLCASSSLAGTGLAFFGQGTRLTVV.